This T cell receptor (beta chain) was retrieved from a study of vaccination and CD4 T cells after COVID-19. Germline V lookup: CDR1 DFQATT, CDR2 SNEGSKA (reference sequence). The length of the CDR3 is 13 residues. V lost 6 bases to trimming and J lost 5 bases, with 14 bases between them. Treatment of the sample: roughly 11-day PBMC culture with coronavirus spike peptide pools or control peptides (ViraFEST assay). Prior to the COVID-19 pandemic (2011-2018), the unexposed donor's CD4+ T cells were collected. This clonotype was picked up a small number of times. The antigen remains undetermined. Cultured CD4+ T cells had their DNA profiled by the Oncomine TCR Beta short-read assay. A single record per CDR3 protein comes from TCRdb applying MiXCR to the PCR reads. The sample contains about 5,600 distinct CDR3 sequences, approximately 40% of which appear only once.

This sequence was found in a human donor in good health. Material for sequencing was CD4+ T cells from blood, cultured in vitro. This chain joins TRBV20-1 and TRBJ1-5; possibly TRBD1 for D (5 bases). CDR3 loop: CSAFRDDDQPQHF. CDR3 coding DNA: TGCAGTGCGTTCCGGGACGATGATCAGCCCCAGCATTTT.